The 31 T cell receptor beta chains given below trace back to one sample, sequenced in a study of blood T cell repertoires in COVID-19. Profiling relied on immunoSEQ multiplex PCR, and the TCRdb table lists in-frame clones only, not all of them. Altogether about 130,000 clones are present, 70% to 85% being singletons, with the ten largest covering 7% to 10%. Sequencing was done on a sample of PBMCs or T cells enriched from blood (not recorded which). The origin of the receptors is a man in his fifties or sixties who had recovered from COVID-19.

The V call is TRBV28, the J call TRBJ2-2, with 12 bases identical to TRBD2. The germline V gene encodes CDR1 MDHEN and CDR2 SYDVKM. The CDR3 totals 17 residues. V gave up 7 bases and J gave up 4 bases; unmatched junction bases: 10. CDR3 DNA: TGTGCCAGCACTTCGGCTAGCGGGGGGGCGGGCACCGGGGAGCTGTTTTTT. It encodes CASTSASGGAGTGELFF.

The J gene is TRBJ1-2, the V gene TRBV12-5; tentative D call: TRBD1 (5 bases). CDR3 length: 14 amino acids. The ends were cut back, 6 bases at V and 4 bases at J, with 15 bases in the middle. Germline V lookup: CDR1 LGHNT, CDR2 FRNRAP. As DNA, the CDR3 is TGTGCTAGTGGACCAGGGTCGCTCAGCTATGGCTACACCTTC. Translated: CASGPGSLSYGYTF. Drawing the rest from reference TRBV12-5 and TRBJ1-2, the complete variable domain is DARVTQTPRHKVTEMGQEVTMRCQPILGHNTVFWYRQTMMQGLELLAYFRNRAPLDDSGMPKDRFSAEMPDATLATLKIQPSEPRDSAVYFCASGPGSLSYGYTFGSGTRLTVV.

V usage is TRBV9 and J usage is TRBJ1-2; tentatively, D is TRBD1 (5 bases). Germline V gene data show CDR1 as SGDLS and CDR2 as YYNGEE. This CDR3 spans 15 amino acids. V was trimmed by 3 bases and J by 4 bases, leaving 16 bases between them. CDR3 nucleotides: TGTGCCAGCAGCGCCCTGGGCTTGGGGGGCTATGGCTACACCTTC. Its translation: CASSALGLGGYGYTF.

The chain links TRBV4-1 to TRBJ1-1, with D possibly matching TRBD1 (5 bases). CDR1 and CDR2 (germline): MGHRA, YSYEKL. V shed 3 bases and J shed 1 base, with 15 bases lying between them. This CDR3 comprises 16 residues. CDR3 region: CASSHPLGGRNTEAFF. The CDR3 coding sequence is TGCGCCAGCAGCCATCCCTTGGGGGGAAGGAACACTGAAGCTTTCTTT.

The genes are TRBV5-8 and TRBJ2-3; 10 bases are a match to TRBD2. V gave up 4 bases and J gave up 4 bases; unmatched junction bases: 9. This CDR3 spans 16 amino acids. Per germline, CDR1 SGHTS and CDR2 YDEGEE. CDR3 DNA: TGTGCCAGCAGCCGGCGAGCGGGGGGGCCGGCAGATACGCAGTATTTT. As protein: CASSRRAGGPADTQYF.

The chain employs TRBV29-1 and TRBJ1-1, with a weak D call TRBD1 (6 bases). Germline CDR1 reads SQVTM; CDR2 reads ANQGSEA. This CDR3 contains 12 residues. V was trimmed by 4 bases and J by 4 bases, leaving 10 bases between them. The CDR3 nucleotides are TGCAGCGTTGTGACAGGAGTCACTGAAGCTTTCTTT. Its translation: CSVVTGVTEAFF.

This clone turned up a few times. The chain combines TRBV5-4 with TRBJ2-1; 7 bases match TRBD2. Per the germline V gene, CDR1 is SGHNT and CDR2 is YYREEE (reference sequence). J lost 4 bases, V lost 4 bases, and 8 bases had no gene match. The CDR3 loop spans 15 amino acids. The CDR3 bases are TGTGCCAGCAGCGCACAAGCGGGGTTTTACAATGAGCAGTTCTTC. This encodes CASSAQAGFYNEQFF.

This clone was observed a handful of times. The CDR3 DNA reads TGTGCCAGTAGGCGCGGGGGGGCCAATGAGCAGTTCTTC. Amino acid sequence: CASRRGGANEQFF. The chain is built from TRBV19 and TRBJ2-1; 9 nucleotides align to TRBD2. The CDR3 is 13 residues long. Germline V gene data show CDR1 as LNHDA and CDR2 as SQIVND (reference sequence). Losses at the gene ends were 6 bases for V and 6 bases for J; bases not matched to a gene: 3.

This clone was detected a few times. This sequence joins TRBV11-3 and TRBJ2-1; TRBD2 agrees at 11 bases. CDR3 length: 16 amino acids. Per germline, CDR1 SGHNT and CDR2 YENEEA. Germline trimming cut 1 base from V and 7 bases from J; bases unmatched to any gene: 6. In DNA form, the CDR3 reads TGTGCCAGCAGCTTAGGGGATAGCGGGGGGGCGAATGAGCAGTTCTTC. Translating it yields CASSLGDSGGANEQFF. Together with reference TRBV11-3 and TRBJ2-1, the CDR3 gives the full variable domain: EAGVVQSPRYKIIEKKQPVAFWCNPISGHNTLYWYLQNLGQGPELLIRYENEEAVDDSQLPKDRFSAERLKGVDSTLKIQPAELGDSAVYLCASSLGDSGGANEQFFGPGTRLTVL.

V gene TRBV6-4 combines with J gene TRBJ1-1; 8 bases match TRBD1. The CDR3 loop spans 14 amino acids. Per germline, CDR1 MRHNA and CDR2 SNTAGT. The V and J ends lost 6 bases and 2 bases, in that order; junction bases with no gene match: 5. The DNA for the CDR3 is TGTGCCAGCAGGGGGACAGGCCGCAACACTGAAGCTTTCTTT. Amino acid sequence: CASRGTGRNTEAFF.

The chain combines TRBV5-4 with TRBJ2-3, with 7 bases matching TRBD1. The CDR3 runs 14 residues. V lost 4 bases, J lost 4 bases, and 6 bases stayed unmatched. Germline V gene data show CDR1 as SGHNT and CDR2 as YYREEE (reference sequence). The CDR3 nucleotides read TGTGCCAGCAGCCGACAGGGTAGCTCAGATACGCAGTATTTT. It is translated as CASSRQGSSDTQYF.

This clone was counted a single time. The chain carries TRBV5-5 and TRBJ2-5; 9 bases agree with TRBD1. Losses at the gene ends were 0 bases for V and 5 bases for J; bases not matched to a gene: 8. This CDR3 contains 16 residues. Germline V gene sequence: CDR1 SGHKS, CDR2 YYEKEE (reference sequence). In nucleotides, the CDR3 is TGTGCCAGCAGCTTGGAGCCTGGGACAGGGAAGGAGACCCAGTACTTC. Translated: CASSLEPGTGKETQYF.

CDR3 sequence reads: CASSYSQLAGVDTQYF. The CDR3 DNA sequence: TGTGCCAGCAGTTACTCCCAACTAGCGGGGGTAGATACGCAGTATTTT. The chain joins TRBV6-5 to TRBJ2-3, with 11 positions matching TRBD2. CDR1 and CDR2 (germline): MNHEY, SVGAGI. Trimming at V came to 0 bases and at J to 5 bases, leaving 4 bases not matched to a gene. The CDR3 has 16 amino acids.

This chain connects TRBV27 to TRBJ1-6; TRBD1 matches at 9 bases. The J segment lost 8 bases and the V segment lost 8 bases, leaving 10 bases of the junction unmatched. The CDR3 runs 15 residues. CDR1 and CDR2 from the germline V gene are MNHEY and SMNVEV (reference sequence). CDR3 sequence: CASLRDRVSDSPLHF. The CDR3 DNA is TGTGCCAGCCTCCGGGACAGGGTTTCGGATTCACCCCTCCACTTT.

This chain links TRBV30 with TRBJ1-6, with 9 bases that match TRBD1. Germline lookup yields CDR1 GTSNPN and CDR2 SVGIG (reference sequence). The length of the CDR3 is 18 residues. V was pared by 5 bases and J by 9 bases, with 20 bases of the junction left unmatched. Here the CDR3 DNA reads TGTGCCTGGTATAATCCGGGACAGGGAATTTTTAAGGGTTCACCCCTCCACTTT. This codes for CAWYNPGQGIFKGSPLHF. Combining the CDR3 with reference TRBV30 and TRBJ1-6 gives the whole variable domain SQTIHQWPATLVQPVGSPLSLECTVEGTSNPNLYWYRQAAGRGLQLLFYSVGIGQISSEVPQNLSASRPQDRQFILSSKKLLLSDSGFYLCAWYNPGQGIFKGSPLHFGNGTRLTVT.

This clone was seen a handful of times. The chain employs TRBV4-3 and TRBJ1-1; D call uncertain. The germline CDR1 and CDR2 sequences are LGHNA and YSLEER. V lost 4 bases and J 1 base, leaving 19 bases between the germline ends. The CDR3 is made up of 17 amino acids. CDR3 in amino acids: CASSLAPSSLGNTEAFF. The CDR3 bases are TGCGCCAGCAGCCTAGCGCCAAGTTCGCTTGGGAACACTGAAGCTTTCTTT.

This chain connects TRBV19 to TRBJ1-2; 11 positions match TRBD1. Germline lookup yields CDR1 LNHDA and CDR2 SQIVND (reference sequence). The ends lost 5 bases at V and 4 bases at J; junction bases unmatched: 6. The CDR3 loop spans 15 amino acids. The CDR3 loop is CASSSADRGPYGYTF. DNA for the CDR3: TGTGCCAGTAGTTCCGCGGACAGGGGGCCCTATGGCTACACCTTC.

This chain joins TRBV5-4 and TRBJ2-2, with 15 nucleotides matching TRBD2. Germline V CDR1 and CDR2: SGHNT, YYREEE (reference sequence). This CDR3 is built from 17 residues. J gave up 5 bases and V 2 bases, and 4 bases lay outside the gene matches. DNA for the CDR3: TGTGCCAGCAGCTTCGCCGGACTAGCGGGGGGGACCGGGGAGCTGTTTTTT. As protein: CASSFAGLAGGTGELFF.

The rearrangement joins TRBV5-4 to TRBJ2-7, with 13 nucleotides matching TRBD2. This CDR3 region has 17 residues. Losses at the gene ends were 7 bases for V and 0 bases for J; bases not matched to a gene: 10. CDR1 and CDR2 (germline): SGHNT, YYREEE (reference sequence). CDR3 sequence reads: CASSSPGLAGVSYEQYF. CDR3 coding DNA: TGTGCCAGCTCCTCACCCGGACTAGCGGGGGTCTCCTACGAGCAGTACTTC. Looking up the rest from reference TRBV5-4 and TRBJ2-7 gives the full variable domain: ETGVTQSPTHLIKTRGQQVTLRCSSQSGHNTVSWYQQALGQGPQFIFQYYREEENGRGNFPPRFSGLQFPNYSSELNVNALELDDSALYLCASSSPGLAGVSYEQYFGPGTRLTVT.

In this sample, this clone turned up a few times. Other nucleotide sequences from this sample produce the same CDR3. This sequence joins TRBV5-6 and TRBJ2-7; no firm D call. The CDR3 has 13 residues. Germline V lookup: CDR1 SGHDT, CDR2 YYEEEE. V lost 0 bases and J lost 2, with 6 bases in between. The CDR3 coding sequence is TGTGCCAGCAGCTTGGCACAGACCTACGAGCAGTACTTC. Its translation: CASSLAQTYEQYF.

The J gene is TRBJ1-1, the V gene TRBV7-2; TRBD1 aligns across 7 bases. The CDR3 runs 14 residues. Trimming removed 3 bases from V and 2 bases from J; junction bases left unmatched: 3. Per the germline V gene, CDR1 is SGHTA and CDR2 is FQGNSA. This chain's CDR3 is CASSFGTANTEAFF. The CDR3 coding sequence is TGTGCCAGCAGCTTCGGGACAGCCAACACTGAAGCTTTCTTT.

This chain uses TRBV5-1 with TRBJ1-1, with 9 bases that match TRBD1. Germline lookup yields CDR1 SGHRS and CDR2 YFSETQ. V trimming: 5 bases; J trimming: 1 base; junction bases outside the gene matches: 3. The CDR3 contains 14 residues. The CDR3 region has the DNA TGCGCCAGCAGGTCGACAGGGGGGAACACTGAAGCTTTCTTT. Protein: CASRSTGGNTEAFF.

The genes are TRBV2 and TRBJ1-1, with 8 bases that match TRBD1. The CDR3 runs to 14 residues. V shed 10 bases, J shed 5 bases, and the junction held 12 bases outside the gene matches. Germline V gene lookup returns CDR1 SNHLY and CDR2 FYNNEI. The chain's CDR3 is CATLPDRGGTEAFF. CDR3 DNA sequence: TGTGCCACCCTACCCGACAGGGGTGGGACTGAAGCTTTCTTT.

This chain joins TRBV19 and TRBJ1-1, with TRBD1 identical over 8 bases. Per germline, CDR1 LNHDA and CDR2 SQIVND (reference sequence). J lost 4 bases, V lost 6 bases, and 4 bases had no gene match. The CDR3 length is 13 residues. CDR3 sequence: CASRGTGGTEAFF. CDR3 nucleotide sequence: TGTGCCAGTAGAGGCACAGGGGGCACTGAAGCTTTCTTT.

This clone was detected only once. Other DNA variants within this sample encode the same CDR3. The CDR3 spells CASSLGLGNTIYF. CDR3 DNA: TGCGCCAGCAGCTTGGGGCTGGGAAACACCATATATTTT. The chain joins TRBV5-1 to TRBJ1-3; D unclear. CDR3 length: 13 residues. Germline loops: CDR1 SGHRS, CDR2 YFSETQ. V was trimmed by 0 bases and J by 4 bases, leaving 5 bases between them.

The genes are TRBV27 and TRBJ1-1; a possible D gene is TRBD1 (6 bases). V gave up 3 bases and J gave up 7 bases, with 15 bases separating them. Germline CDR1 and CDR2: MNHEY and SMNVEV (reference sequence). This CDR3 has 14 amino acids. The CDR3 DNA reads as TGTGCCAGCAGTTTGACTCGAGGGGGGGTTGAAGCTTTCTTT. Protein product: CASSLTRGGVEAFF.

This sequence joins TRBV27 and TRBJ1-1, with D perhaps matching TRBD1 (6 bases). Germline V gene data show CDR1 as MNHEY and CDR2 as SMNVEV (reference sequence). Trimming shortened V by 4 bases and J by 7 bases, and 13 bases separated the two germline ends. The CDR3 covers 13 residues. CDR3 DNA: TGTGCCAGCAGTTATCGACAGGATATTGAAGCTTTCTTT. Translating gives CASSYRQDIEAFF.

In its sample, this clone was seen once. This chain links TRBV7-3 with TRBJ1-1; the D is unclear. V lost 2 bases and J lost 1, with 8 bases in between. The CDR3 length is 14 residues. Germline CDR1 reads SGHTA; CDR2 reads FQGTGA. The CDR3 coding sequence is TGTGCCAGCAGCTTAGGACTGGCGAACACTGAAGCTTTCTTT. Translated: CASSLGLANTEAFF.

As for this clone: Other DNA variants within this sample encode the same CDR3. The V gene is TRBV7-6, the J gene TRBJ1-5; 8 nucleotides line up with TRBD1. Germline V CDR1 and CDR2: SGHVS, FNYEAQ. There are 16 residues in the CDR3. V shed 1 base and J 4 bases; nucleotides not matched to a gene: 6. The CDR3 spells CASSLGGDRRNQPQHF. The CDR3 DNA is TGTGCCAGCAGCTTAGGGGGGGACAGGCGTAATCAGCCCCAGCATTTT.

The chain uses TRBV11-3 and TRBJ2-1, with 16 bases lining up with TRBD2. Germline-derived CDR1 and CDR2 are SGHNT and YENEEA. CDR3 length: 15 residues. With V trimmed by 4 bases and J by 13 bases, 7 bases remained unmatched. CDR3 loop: CASSSAGTSGGAQFF. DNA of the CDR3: TGTGCCAGCAGCTCGGCCGGGACTAGCGGGGGGGCCCAGTTCTTC.

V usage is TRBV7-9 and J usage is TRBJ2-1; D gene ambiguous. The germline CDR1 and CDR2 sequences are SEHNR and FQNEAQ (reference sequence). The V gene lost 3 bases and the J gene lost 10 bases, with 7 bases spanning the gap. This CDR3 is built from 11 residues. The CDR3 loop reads CASSFSPEQFF. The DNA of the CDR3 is TGTGCCAGCAGCTTTTCTCCCGAGCAGTTCTTC.